The 24 T cell receptor beta chains below come from one sample, sequenced in a study of beta chain features in type 1 diabetes. TCRB transcripts that were expressed got sequenced, as all of the isolated RNA had been reverse transcribed. This table comes from immunoSEQ multiplex PCR, and its TCRdb copy is limited to in-frame clones, with some not included. Found here are about 900,000 clones, about a sixth of them singletons; the top ten hold roughly 0.025%. Material for sequencing was naive CD4+ T cells from blood. Receptor source: a young woman in good health.

The chain combines TRBV19 with TRBJ1-2, with 10 bases aligning to TRBD1. CDR1 is LNHDA and CDR2 is SQIVND in the germline V gene (reference sequence). J was trimmed by 4 bases and V by 5 bases; bases with no gene match: 13. The CDR3 length is 17 residues. The CDR3 DNA sequence: TGTGCCAGTAGTGACCACGGGACAGGGGCCCGGGGCTATGGCTACACCTTC. Translated, it gives CASSDHGTGARGYGYTF.

This chain joins TRBV28 and TRBJ2-1; 13 bases fit TRBD2. The ends lost 5 bases at V and 9 bases at J; junction bases unmatched: 7. The CDR3 runs to 15 residues. CDR1 is MDHEN and CDR2 is SYDVKM in the germline V gene. CDR3 sequence (DNA): TGTGCCAGCAGTCCGACTAGCGGGAGGTTTGGTGAGCAGTTCTTC. Translated, it gives CASSPTSGRFGEQFF. Looking up the rest from reference TRBV28 and TRBJ2-1 gives the full variable domain: DVKVTQSSRYLVKRTGEKVFLECVQDMDHENMFWYRQDPGLGLRLIYFSYDVKMKEKGDIPEGYSVSREKKERFSLILESASTNQTSMYLCASSPTSGRFGEQFFGPGTRLTVL.

The chain links TRBV18 to TRBJ2-3; D is ambiguous. Trimming removed 3 bases at V and 2 bases at J, with 9 bases between. The CDR3 sequence is 14 residues long. Germline values: CDR1 KGHSH, CDR2 LQKENI. The CDR3 bases are TGTGCCAGCTCACCCGCTGGCTTCACAGATACGCAGTATTTT. Its translation: CASSPAGFTDTQYF.

This clone was seen a few times. The CDR3 nucleotides read TGTGCCGCCAGCGACAGATACTTGAAAAGGGGTCTGGTAGACTATGGCTACACCTTC. It is translated as CAASDRYLKRGLVDYGYTF. J is TRBJ1-2 and V is TRBV7-9, with D possibly TRBD1 on 5 matching bases. Per germline, CDR1 SEHNR and CDR2 FQNEAQ (reference sequence). This CDR3 has 19 residues. V lost 11 bases, J lost 3 bases, and 34 bases lay in between.

The rearrangement links TRBV15 to TRBJ2-3, with 7 positions matching TRBD2. Germline lookup yields CDR1 LNHNV and CDR2 YYDKDF (reference sequence). V lost 0 bases, J lost 2 bases, and 8 bases stayed unmatched. The CDR3 spans 17 residues. The CDR3, as DNA: TGTGCCACCAGCAGAGATCCGGGGGGACTCTCCACAGATACGCAGTATTTT. Encoded protein: CATSRDPGGLSTDTQYF.

This chain uses TRBV27 with TRBJ2-7; TRBD2 might be the D (5 bases). Germline-derived CDR1 and CDR2 are MNHEY and SMNVEV (reference sequence). Trimming took 0 bases from V and 6 from J, leaving 21 bases between them. There are 17 residues in the CDR3. The CDR3 loop reads CASSLSRGQARWAEQYF. CDR3 nucleotide sequence: TGTGCCAGCAGTTTATCCCGAGGGCAGGCCAGGTGGGCCGAGCAGTACTTC.

The chain uses TRBV6-5 and TRBJ1-1; D ambiguous. The CDR3 is 13 amino acids. Germline V lookup: CDR1 MNHEY, CDR2 SVGAGI. Trimming left V 2 bases short and J 4 bases short, with 8 bases between. CDR3 bases: TGTGCCAGCAGTTACACTCGGGTCACTGAAGCTTTCTTT. This sequence encodes CASSYTRVTEAFF.

The CDR3 spells CASSAVMGGRRDEQFF. The CDR3, as DNA: TGTGCCAGCAGCGCTGTCATGGGGGGACGGAGAGATGAGCAGTTCTTC. The chain employs TRBV7-9 and TRBJ2-1; TRBD2 might be the D (6 bases). Germline assignment: CDR1 SEHNR and CDR2 FQNEAQ (reference sequence). Deletions cut 5 bases from V and 8 bases from J, with 22 bases between. The length of the CDR3 is 16 residues.

Notes on this clone: The sample carries other DNA sequences with the same CDR3. The chain has TRBV7-9 and TRBJ2-3; weak D call: TRBD1 (7 bases). The CDR3 has 15 residues. Germline-derived CDR1 and CDR2 are SEHNR and FQNEAQ (reference sequence). Trimming left V 0 bases short and J 1 base short, with 8 bases between. This chain's CDR3 is CASSLARGGTDTQYF. The CDR3 DNA reads as TGTGCCAGCAGCTTAGCCAGGGGGGGCACAGATACGCAGTATTTT.

The chain is built from TRBV6-6 and TRBJ1-2; D gene unclear. Per germline, CDR1 MNHNY and CDR2 SVGAGI (reference sequence). CDR3 size: 13 residues. Trimming took 2 bases from V and 3 from J, leaving 7 bases between them. In DNA form, the CDR3 reads TGTGCCAGCAGTTACACCGAAGACTATGGCTACACCTTC. Protein: CASSYTEDYGYTF.

The table lists this clone with a few counts. This rearrangement joins TRBV29-1 to TRBJ1-1; D is uncertain. Trimming cost V 2 bases and J 1 base, with 8 bases left between them. This CDR3 region has 13 residues. The germline V gene has CDR1 SQVTM and CDR2 ANQGSEA. The CDR3 sequence is CSVERDGNTEAFF. CDR3 DNA: TGCAGCGTTGAACGAGACGGGAACACTGAAGCTTTCTTT.

In its sample, this clone was seen a few times. The CDR3 spells CASRPLSGGDNEQFF. The CDR3 coding sequence is TGTGCCAGCAGGCCCCTTTCGGGAGGGGACAATGAGCAGTTCTTC. The V and J genes are TRBV6-5 and TRBJ2-1, with 8 bases fitting TRBD2. With 6 bases clipped from V and 5 bases from J, the junction kept 9 bases outside the gene matches. Germline CDR1 and CDR2: MNHEY and SVGAGI. The CDR3 totals 15 residues.

This clone was recorded a few times. The same CDR3 arises from other DNA sequences in this sample as well. V gene TRBV7-3 combines with J gene TRBJ1-1, with D uncertain. V lost 0 bases and J 1 base, leaving 3 bases between the germline ends. Per the germline V gene, CDR1 is SGHTA and CDR2 is FQGTGA. The CDR3 sequence is 13 residues long. The chain's CDR3 is CASSLTGNTEAFF. The CDR3 region has the DNA TGTGCCAGCAGCTTAACAGGGAACACTGAAGCTTTCTTT.

There are a few counts of this clone. The chain uses TRBV4-2 and TRBJ2-5; 7 bases agree with TRBD2. Germline values: CDR1 LGHNA, CDR2 YNFKEQ. V shed 4 bases and J 2 bases; nucleotides not matched to a gene: 7. The CDR3 consists of 15 residues. The CDR3 nucleotides read TGTGCCAGCAGCCGAACCCGGGACTATCAAGAGACCCAGTACTTC. It translates to CASSRTRDYQETQYF.

This clone was found a few times. The chain combines TRBV29-1 with TRBJ2-7, with D possibly being TRBD1 (6 bases). The V gene lost 6 bases and the J gene lost 1 base, with 13 bases spanning the gap. From germline, CDR1 is SQVTM and CDR2 ANQGSEA. The CDR3 is 13 residues long. The CDR3 spells CSVGGRFSYEQYF. The CDR3 DNA reads TGCAGCGTAGGGGGTCGGTTTTCCTACGAGCAGTACTTC.

In this sample, this clone turned up a few times. The chain joins TRBV15 to TRBJ2-7; TRBD1 agrees at 8 bases. After removal of 5 bases from V and 3 bases from J, the junction contained 18 bases not matched to a gene. This CDR3 comprises 18 residues. From germline, CDR1 is LNHNV and CDR2 YYDKDF (reference sequence). The CDR3 protein is CATSRGTGLRPKDYEQYF. The DNA of the CDR3 is TGTGCCACCAGCCGCGGGACAGGCCTACGCCCCAAGGACTACGAGCAGTACTTC.

This chain connects TRBV2 to TRBJ2-1; 7 nucleotides line up with TRBD2. The CDR3 is 15 amino acids. Germline-derived CDR1 and CDR2 are SNHLY and FYNNEI. V was pared by 4 bases and J by 4 bases, with 7 bases of the junction left unmatched. CDR3 in amino acids: CASSAELAEYNEQFF. CDR3 bases: TGTGCCAGCAGTGCCGAGCTAGCGGAATACAATGAGCAGTTCTTC.

Of note for this clone: An end of the junction differs from the germline gene, which may be a read error. The chain couples TRBV5-1 to TRBJ2-7, with 7 bases that match TRBD1. The length of the CDR3 is 14 residues. Germline assignment: CDR1 SGHRS and CDR2 YFSETQ. The CDR3 nucleotides read TGCGCCAGCAGCCTCCCGGGACAGTCCTACGGGCAGTACTTC. Amino acids: CASSLPGQSYGQYF.

This clone turned up a few times. This rearrangement joins TRBV5-1 to TRBJ2-3; TRBD1 aligns across 10 bases. The CDR3 consists of 16 residues. In germline, CDR1 is SGHRS, CDR2 YFSETQ. V lost 4 bases, J lost 1 base, and 6 bases stayed unmatched. The CDR3 sequence is CASSIRDRGRTDTQYF. As DNA, the CDR3 is TGCGCCAGCAGCATCCGGGACAGGGGCCGCACAGATACGCAGTATTTT.

The CDR3 bases are TGTGCCAGCAGCTCGTCAGGGGAGGTGCCTGGATATTATGGCTACACCTTC. As protein: CASSSSGEVPGYYGYTF. V gene TRBV7-2 combines with J gene TRBJ1-2; D may be TRBD1 (6 bases). The V end lost 4 bases, the J end lost 5 bases, and 23 bases lay between the germline ends. The CDR3 runs to 17 residues. CDR1 SGHTA and CDR2 FQGNSA come from the germline V gene.

This clone was found a few times. The chain combines TRBV7-9 with TRBJ2-3, with D maybe TRBD2 (6 bases). V was pared by 5 bases and J by 2 bases, with 14 bases between. This CDR3 has 15 amino acids. Looked up from germline, CDR1 is SEHNR and CDR2 is FQNEAQ (reference sequence). In DNA form, the CDR3 reads TGTGCCAGCAGCGCCTATAGCGGACCCACAGATACGCAGTATTTT. It is translated as CASSAYSGPTDTQYF.

Only a few counts were recorded for this clone. Other DNA sequences within the sample encode an identical CDR3. The chain recombines TRBV7-9 with TRBJ2-7; a possible D gene is TRBD2 (5 bases). Trimming removed 5 bases at V and 4 bases at J, with 12 bases between. Germline-derived CDR1 and CDR2 are SEHNR and FQNEAQ (reference sequence). This CDR3 has 13 residues. CDR3 coding DNA: TGTGCCAGCAGCCCCGAGGGCCGGTACGAGCAGTACTTC. It codes for CASSPEGRYEQYF.

The genes are TRBV29-1 and TRBJ1-3, with D uncertain. CDR3 size: 11 residues. The germline V gene has CDR1 SQVTM and CDR2 ANQGSEA. The V gene lost 2 bases and the J gene lost 4 bases, with 3 bases spanning the gap. The CDR3: CSVEFGNTIYF. DNA of the CDR3: TGCAGCGTTGAATTCGGAAACACCATATATTTT.

This chain connects TRBV7-3 to TRBJ2-2, with a possible D match to TRBD2 (6 bases). Germline V gene lookup returns CDR1 SGHTA and CDR2 FQGTGA. The CDR3 totals 15 residues. Trimming pared 2 bases from V and 5 bases from J, leaving 12 bases between. This chain's CDR3 is CASSLWGELTGELFF. In nucleotides, the CDR3 is TGTGCCAGCAGCTTATGGGGGGAACTAACCGGGGAGCTGTTTTTT.